The present TCR beta chain was sequenced within a study of PD-L1 blockade in urothelial cancer. Study summary: A median of approximately 140,000 T cells was found in the blood samples. Study results and limitations: Durable benefit accompanied greater 3-week expansion of tumor-associated blood clones.

As for this clone: The antigen is undetermined.

The germline CDR1 and CDR2 sequences are SGHTA and FQGNSA. Deletions cut 2 bases from V and 7 bases from J, with 12 bases between. This CDR3 region has 13 residues. Specified time point: pretreatment peripheral blood. The data were produced by immunoSEQ multiplex PCR, yet TCRdb's version contains in-frame clones alone and is incomplete. The sample has 43,000 or so clones, around 82% seen once. The sequence derives from a man aged 55 to 69 with urothelial cancer. Sequencing used PBMCs, obtained around atezolizumab (anti-PD-L1) treatment. The chain couples TRBV7-2 to TRBJ2-7; a possible D gene is TRBD2 (5 bases). In nucleotides, the CDR3 is TGTGCCAGCAGCTTATTTCTCACGGGGGAGCAGTACTTC. It yields the protein CASSLFLTGEQYF.